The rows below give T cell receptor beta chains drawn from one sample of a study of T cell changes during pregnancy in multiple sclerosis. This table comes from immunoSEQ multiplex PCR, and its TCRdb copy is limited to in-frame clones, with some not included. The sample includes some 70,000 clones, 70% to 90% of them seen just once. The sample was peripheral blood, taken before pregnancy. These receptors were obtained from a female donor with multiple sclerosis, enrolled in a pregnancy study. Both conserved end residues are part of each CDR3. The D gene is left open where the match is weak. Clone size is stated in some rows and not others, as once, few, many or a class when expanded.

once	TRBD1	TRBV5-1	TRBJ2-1	TGCGCCAGCAGCTCGGTTGAATCGACAGGGGTACCTGAGCAGTTCTTC	CASSSVESTGVPEQFF
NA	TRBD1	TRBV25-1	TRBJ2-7	TGTGCCAGCAGGAAGGACAGGCCTCCCTACGAGCAGTACTTC	CASRKDRPPYEQYF
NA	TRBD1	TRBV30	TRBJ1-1	TGTGCCTGGAAGGGACAGGGGAACACTGAAGCTTTCTTT	CAWKGQGNTEAFF
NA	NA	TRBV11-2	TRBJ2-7	TGTGCCAGCAGCCAGCCGGCGGGGCCCTCCTACGAGCAGTACTTC	CASSQPAGPSYEQYF
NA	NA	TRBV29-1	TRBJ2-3	TGCAGCGTTGAAGATCTAGTCGTGAGCACAGATACGCAGTATTTT	CSVEDLVVSTDTQYF
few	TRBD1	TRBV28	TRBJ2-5	TGTGCCAGCAGTTCGGCCAGGGGGCAGGAGACCCAGTACTTC	CASSSARGQETQYF
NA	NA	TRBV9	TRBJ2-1	TGTGCCAGCAGCGTCACGGGGTACAATGAGCAGTTCTTC	CASSVTGYNEQFF
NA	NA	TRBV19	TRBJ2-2	TGTGCCACCTTAGAGGGCCCTGCGAACACCGGGGAGCTGTTTTTT	CATLEGPANTGELFF
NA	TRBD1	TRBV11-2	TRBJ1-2	TGTGCCAGCAGTCACATGAGGACAGGGGATGGAGCTAACTATGGCTACACCTTC	CASSHMRTGDGANYGYTF
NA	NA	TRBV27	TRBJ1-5	TGTGCCAGCAGTGCCCGGGTCAATCAGCCCCAGCATTTT	CASSARVNQPQHF
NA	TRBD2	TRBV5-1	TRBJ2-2	TGCGCCAGCAGCCCTCGGGGTAGCGGGGCGAACACCGGGGAGCTGTTTTTT	CASSPRGSGANTGELFF
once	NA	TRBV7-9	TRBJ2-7	TGTGCCAGCAGCTTAGATAGCGCTAGCTACGAGCAGTACTTC	CASSLDSASYEQYF
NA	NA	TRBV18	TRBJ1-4	TGTGCCAGCTCACCCAATACAGGGTATAATGAAAAACTGTTTTTT	CASSPNTGYNEKLFF
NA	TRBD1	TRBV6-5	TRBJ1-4	TGTGCCAGCAGCCCCGGGACAGCTAATGAAAAACTGTTTTTT	CASSPGTANEKLFF
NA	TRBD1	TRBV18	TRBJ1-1	TGTGCCAGCTCAGGGACAGAGCTGGTAGCTTTCTTT	CASSGTELVAFF
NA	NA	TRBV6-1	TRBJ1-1	TGTGCCAGCGGGGACAACCCGGGTGAAGCTTTCTTT	CASGDNPGEAFF